This T cell receptor beta chain was sequenced for a study of shared clonotypes between healthy human individuals. Using immunoSEQ multiplex PCR, the repertoire was profiled, and TCRdb retains in-frame clones only, with some absent. The sample has 150,000 to 200,000 clones, over 80% seen once. The CDR3 sequence is 13 residues long. Germline values: CDR1 LNHNV, CDR2 YYDKDF (reference sequence). V gave up 3 bases and J gave up 1 base, with 6 bases separating them. The receptor was derived from a woman aged 30 to 39 in good health. The chain joins TRBV15 to TRBJ1-1; D remains ambiguous. Specimen: naive CD4+ T cells sorted from blood. Subset in this sample: CD45RA+ positively selected. The CDR3 region is CATSSRQNTEAFF. The CDR3, as DNA: TGTGCCACCAGCAGCCGACAGAACACTGAAGCTTTCTTT.